The rows below give T cell receptor beta chains drawn from one sample of a study of T cell repertoires in cytomegalovirus infection. These receptors lack a known antigen. From the reads, TCRdb called clonotypes with MiXCR, one entry per CDR3 protein. The sample records 200,000 to 250,000 distinct CDR3 sequences, around two fifths being singletons. The input for sequencing was CD8+ T cells from cultured PBMCs, taken from culture after CMV antigen stimulation. All receptors come from a human donor in good health (CMV status not recorded). Some clones in this sample may be carry-over from other donors' samples. Both conserved end residues are trimmed from each CDR3.

>TRBJ2-2|TRBV7-2
ASSSLGGELF
>TRBJ1-1|TRBV7-3
ASSLTQGTEAF
>TRBJ2-5|TRBV11-2
ASSLGQGETQY
>TRBJ1-5|TRBV27
ASSPALGQGKGSQPQH
>TRBJ2-5|TRBV28
ASSLARGRGKTQY
>TRBJ1-2|TRBV7-8
ASSLIGPSYGYT
>TRBJ2-2|TRBV11-3
ASSHSRLAGTGELF
>TRBJ2-1|TRBV27
ASSLFSGTYNEQF
>TRBJ2-1|TRBV7-3
ASSLVGGGPYNEQF
>TRBJ1-1|TRBV12-3/TRBV12-4
ASSLRRGLSDRGENTEAF
>TRBJ2-1|TRBV19
ASSYEDRVGNEQF
>TRBJ1-3|TRBV7-9
ASSMTLQGKLPGNTIY
>TRBJ1-4|TRBV7-8
ASSLGYSNEKLF
>TRBJ2-1|TRBV28
ASREGEGLAGFEQF
>TRBJ2-7|TRBV9
ASSRGARNEQY
>TRBJ2-3|TRBV28
ASLTAYGLAGSVDTQY
>TRBJ1-1|TRBV7-9
ASSLDIEVTEAF
>TRBJ2-5|TRBV19
ASSLGLAGVRETQY
>TRBJ1-5|TRBV6-1
ASSEARGWGSNQPRH
>TRBJ1-1|TRBV5-4
ASSPDSSEAF
>TRBJ2-1|TRBV27
ASSYGLANEQF
>TRBJ1-1|TRBV7-9
ASSSLAGANTEAF
>TRBJ2-1|TRBV2
ASSEALTSGYNEQF
>TRBJ2-4|TRBV20-1
SARRILLGKNIQY
>TRBJ2-7|TRBV2
ASIRGSPGGPSYEQY
>TRBJ1-4|TRBV7-6
ASSLAPDEKLF